This T cell receptor (beta chain) is drawn from a study of cytomegalovirus exposure and HLA in healthy donors. Study-level findings and limits: There were some public TCRs occurring in many donors, but most TCR sequences were rare. CMV antigen specificity was confirmed in vitro for three CMV-associated chains. Reportedly, diagnosis of cytomegalovirus status by the classifier showed high specificity and sensitivity.

The method was immunoSEQ multiplex PCR; TCRdb's version includes in-frame clones alone and lacks a portion of them. Of about 73,000 clones in the sample, about 95% were seen once. This clone was detected once. The antigen is unknown. Trimming pared 4 bases from V and 5 bases from J, leaving 20 bases between. Looked up from germline, CDR1 is SGDLS and CDR2 is YYNGEE. The CDR3 is made up of 16 amino acids. The sequence came from a man between 18 and 29 years old in good health and CMV-seronegative. This chain connects TRBV9 to TRBJ2-3, with TRBD2 as a possible D gene (7 bases). The specimen was PBMCs. CDR3 protein: CASSSRGGRTLDTQYF. The CDR3 DNA is TGTGCCAGCAGCTCCCGCGGGGGCCGCACTTTAGATACGCAGTATTTT.